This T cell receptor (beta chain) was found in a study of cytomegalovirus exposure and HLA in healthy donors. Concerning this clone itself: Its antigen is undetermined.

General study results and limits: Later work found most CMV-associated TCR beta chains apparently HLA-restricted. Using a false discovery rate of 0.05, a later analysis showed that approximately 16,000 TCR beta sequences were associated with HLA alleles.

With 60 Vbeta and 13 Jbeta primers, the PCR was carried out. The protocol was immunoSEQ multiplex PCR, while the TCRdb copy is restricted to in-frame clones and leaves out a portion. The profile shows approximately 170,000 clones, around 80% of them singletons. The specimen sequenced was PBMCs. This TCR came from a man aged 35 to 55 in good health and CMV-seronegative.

CDR3 nucleotides: TGTGCCAGCACTTCCACGAGCGGGACACTTTACGAGCAGTACTTC. It is translated as CASTSTSGTLYEQYF. This rearrangement joins TRBV7-8 to TRBJ2-7, with D maybe TRBD2 (7 bases). With 7 bases removed from V and 4 bases from J, the gap between germline ends came to 20 bases. This CDR3 is 15 amino acids long. In germline, CDR1 is SGHVS, CDR2 FQNEAQ. The whole variable domain, filled in from reference TRBV7-8 and TRBJ2-7, reads GAGVSQSPRYKVAKRGQDVALRCDPISGHVSLFWYQQALGQGPEFLTYFQNEAQLDKSGLPSDRFFAERPEGSVSTLKIQRTQQEDSAVYLCASTSTSGTLYEQYFGPGTRLTVT.